The rows below give T cell receptor beta chains drawn from one sample of a study of post-analysis software for immune sequencing data. TCRdb reprocessed the PCR reads with MiXCR, giving one entry per CDR3 protein. The sample holds roughly 200,000 distinct CDR3 sequences; around 30% are singletons and the top ten take around 3.7%. Sequencing input: blood. These receptors were taken from a girl younger than 18 with multiple sclerosis. The CDR3 runs from the conserved cysteine through the conserved F or W. D genes are given only for firm matches. Clone size is not always given. Where it is, it says once, few, many or a class for expanded clones.

>TRBD1|few|TRBV28|TRBJ2-5
CASSLLGTGVNEQYF
TGTGCCAGCAGTTTACTCGGGACAGGGGTCAATGAGCAGTACTTC
>.|.|TRBV7-9|TRBJ2-1
CASARPPSYNEQFF
TGTGCCAGCGCCAGGCCTCCCTCCTACAATGAGCAGTTCTTC
>.|.|TRBV12-3/TRBV12-4|TRBJ1-1
CASSSTGPKAFF
TGTGCCAGCAGTTCGACGGGCCCTAAAGCTTTCTTT
>TRBD1|.|TRBV28|TRBJ1-6
CASSPSGQAINPLHF
TGTGCCAGCAGTCCCTCGGGACAGGCCATAAATCCCCTCCACTTT
>.|.|TRBV6-2/TRBV6-3|TRBJ1-1
CASSYSNRVMNTEAFF
TGTGCCAGCAGCTACAGTAACAGGGTGATGAACACTGAAGCTTTCTTT
>.|.|TRBV5-1|TRBJ1-5
CASSLAPRGNQPQHF
TGCGCCAGCAGCTTGGCCCCGCGGGGCAATCAGCCCCAGCATTTT
>.|many|TRBV7-3|TRBJ2-7
CASSLNGGTYEQYF
TGTGCCAGCAGCTTAAATGGCGGTACCTACGAGCAGTACTTC
>.|.|TRBV18|TRBJ2-7
CASSRRGAFYEQYF
TGTGCCAGCTCAAGGAGGGGGGCCTTCTACGAGCAGTACTTC
>TRBD2|many|TRBV13|TRBJ2-5
CASSLETSGGQETQYF
TGTGCCAGCAGCCTTGAGACTAGCGGGGGACAAGAGACCCAGTACTTC
>.|.|TRBV5-1|TRBJ2-7
CASSLTGGRGRSEQYF
TGCGCCAGCAGCTTGACGGGGGGCAGGGGGAGGAGCGAGCAGTACTTC
>.|.|TRBV5-1|TRBJ1-1
CASSWSDRMNTEAFF
TGCGCCAGCAGCTGGTCGGACAGAATGAACACTGAAGCTTTCTTT
>.|many|TRBV5-1|TRBJ2-1
CASSLTGIYNEQFF
TGCGCCAGCAGCTTGACGGGAATCTACAATGAGCAGTTCTTC
>TRBD1|.|TRBV24-1|TRBJ2-5
CATSDHGTDQETQYF
TGTGCCACCAGTGATCACGGGACAGACCAAGAGACCCAGTACTTC
>.|many|TRBV20-1|TRBJ2-3
CSARDRAGVVTDTQYF
TGCAGTGCTAGAGATAGAGCAGGGGTCGTGACAGATACGCAGTATTTT
>TRBD2|few|TRBV6-5|TRBJ2-1
CASRRAGTYNEQFF
TGTGCCAGTAGACGAGCGGGGACCTACAATGAGCAGTTCTTC
>.|many|TRBV11-2|TRBJ1-2
CASRPFTASLAYGYTF
TGTGCCAGCAGACCCTTCACAGCGTCCCTCGCCTATGGCTACACCTTC
>TRBD1|many|TRBV10-3|TRBJ2-1
CATGQDNEQFF
TGTGCCACCGGACAGGACAATGAGCAGTTCTTC
>.|few|TRBV18|TRBJ1-2
CASSPPGGLNYGYTF
TGTGCCAGCTCACCTCCCGGGGGTCTGAACTATGGCTACACCTTC
>.|.|TRBV7-9|TRBJ1-4
CARPSTAEKLFF
TGTGCCAGGCCTTCGACCGCTGAAAAACTGTTTTTT
>.|many|TRBV6-1|TRBJ2-5
CASSPERRGVQETQYF
TGTGCCAGCAGCCCGGAACGCCGGGGAGTACAAGAGACCCAGTACTTC
>.|once|TRBV2|TRBJ2-7
CASSRDPGEVQYF
TGTGCCAGCAGCCGGGACCCCGGGGAAGTGCAGTACTTC
>.|many|TRBV6-1|TRBJ1-2
CASSGVPPSINYGYTF
TGTGCCAGCAGTGGGGTCCCGCCGTCGATTAACTATGGCTACACCTTC
>TRBD2|many|TRBV11-2|TRBJ2-5
CASSPGLAMGTETQYF
TGTGCCAGCAGCCCGGGACTAGCGATGGGTACGGAGACCCAGTACTTC
>.|many|TRBV12-3/TRBV12-4|TRBJ2-1
CASSFRYNEQFF
TGTGCCAGCAGTTTTCGGTACAATGAGCAGTTCTTC
>TRBD2|few|TRBV7-3|TRBJ2-1
CASSRLARNNEQFF
TGTGCCAGCAGCCGACTAGCGAGAAACAATGAGCAGTTCTTC
>TRBD1|few|TRBV5-1|TRBJ1-2
CASSSGTEDGYTF
TGCGCCAGCAGCTCTGGGACAGAAGATGGCTACACCTTC
>TRBD2|few|TRBV27|TRBJ2-3
CASSLLGGGSNTQYF
TGTGCCAGCAGTTTACTTGGCGGGGGGTCCAATACGCAGTATTTT
>.|many|TRBV20-1|TRBJ2-7
CSPGSYEQYF
TGCAGTCCGGGATCCTACGAGCAGTACTTC
>.|few|TRBV5-1|TRBJ1-1
CASSLSGERNTEAFF
TGCGCCAGCAGCTTAAGCGGGGAGAGGAACACTGAAGCTTTCTTT
>TRBD1|.|TRBV12-3/TRBV12-4|TRBJ2-1
CASSFLGQGYDGQFF
TGTGCCAGCAGTTTCTTAGGACAGGGCTATGATGGGCAGTTCTTC
>.|few|TRBV7-2|TRBJ1-2
CASSLFPGGFNYGYTF
TGTGCCAGCAGCTTATTCCCTGGCGGGTTTAACTATGGCTACACCTTC
>.|few|TRBV5-1|TRBJ1-6
CASSLGDSRSPLHF
TGCGCCAGCAGCTTGGGGGACTCGAGATCACCCCTCCACTTT
>.|few|TRBV10-3|TRBJ1-5
CAISGTNQPQHF
TGTGCCATCAGTGGTACGAATCAGCCCCAGCATTTT
>.|many|TRBV29-1|TRBJ2-1
CSAGRGNEQFF
TGCAGCGCCGGTAGGGGAAATGAGCAGTTCTTC
>.|many|TRBV29-1|TRBJ2-5
CSVGSASQETQYF
TGCAGCGTTGGGTCCGCCAGCCAAGAGACCCAGTACTTC
>.|few|TRBV6-2/TRBV6-3|TRBJ1-5
CASSYTSAGSGNQPQHF
TGTGCCAGCAGTTACACCTCGGCGGGGAGCGGTAATCAGCCCCAGCATTTT
>.|.|TRBV18|TRBJ1-5
CASSQSRDQPQHF
TGTGCCAGCTCACAATCCCGGGATCAGCCCCAGCATTTT